A single sample is the source of the 9 T cell receptor beta chains below, sequenced in a study of T cell changes during pregnancy in multiple sclerosis. Data came from immunoSEQ multiplex PCR; TCRdb stores just in-frame clones and leaves some out. This table has under 95,000 clones, 91% appearing once. This material consisted of peripheral blood, taken after pregnancy. These receptor sequences come from a female donor in good health, enrolled as a control in a pregnancy study.

The table lists this clone with a few counts. The chain carries TRBV29-1 and TRBJ1-1; tentative D call: TRBD1 (5 bases). Trimming stripped 7 bases from V and 4 bases from J, with 16 bases between. The CDR3 runs 13 residues. The germline CDR1 and CDR2 sequences are SQVTM and ANQGSEA. The CDR3 DNA sequence: TGCAGCGGACAGAAGGCAGGTCTCACTGAAGCTTTCTTT. This codes for CSGQKAGLTEAFF.

The CDR3 reads CASSQGTWDTNTGELFF. The CDR3 DNA is TGCGCCAGCAGCCAAGGGACCTGGGACACGAACACCGGGGAGCTGTTTTTT. This chain links TRBV4-1 with TRBJ2-2; tentatively, D is TRBD1 (6 bases). Trimming cost V 1 base and J 0 bases, with 12 bases left between them. CDR3 length: 17 amino acids. In germline, CDR1 is MGHRA, CDR2 YSYEKL.

This clone has only a few counts. This chain joins TRBV10-3 and TRBJ1-6, with TRBD1 matching 7 bases. Germline CDR1 reads ENHRY; CDR2 reads SYGVKD. This CDR3 has 18 amino acids. The ends lost 2 bases at V and 9 bases at J; junction bases unmatched: 16. The CDR3 is CAISEEFLTTGWVSPLHF. The CDR3 DNA follows: TGTGCCATCAGTGAGGAGTTCCTTACGACAGGGTGGGTTTCACCCCTCCACTTT.

This rearrangement joins TRBV19 to TRBJ2-2, with D maybe TRBD1 (5 bases). The V end lost 5 bases, the J end lost 0 bases, and 7 bases lay between the germline ends. CDR1 is LNHDA, CDR2 SQIVND, per germline (reference sequence). CDR3 length: 14 amino acids. CDR3 bases: TGTGCCAGTAGTCGACAGTCGAACACCGGGGAGCTGTTTTTT. Encoded protein: CASSRQSNTGELFF.

The chain employs TRBV4-3 and TRBJ2-7; no reliable D call. V was pared by 3 bases and J by 3 bases, with 12 bases between. The CDR3 has 14 residues. In germline, CDR1 is LGHNA, CDR2 YSLEER. Here the CDR3 reads CASSQGRTGYEQYF. CDR3 bases: TGCGCCAGCAGCCAGGGCAGAACCGGCTACGAGCAGTACTTC.

Details on this clone: An end of the junction does not agree with germline; a read error may underlie this. The CDR3 loop reads CASRLAGQGSTGELFF. As DNA, the CDR3 is TGTGCCAGCAGATTAGCGGGCCAGGGAAGCACCGGGGAGCTGTTTTTT. The chain combines TRBV11-3 with TRBJ2-2, with 7 bases matching TRBD2. This CDR3 is built from 16 residues. Germline V gene sequence: CDR1 SGHNT, CDR2 YENEEA.

This clone appeared once. The rearrangement joins TRBV18 to TRBJ2-5, with 8 bases that match TRBD1. Germline CDR1 is KGHSH and CDR2 is LQKENI. This CDR3 comprises 16 residues. Germline trimming cut 8 bases from V and 1 base from J; bases unmatched to any gene: 12. CDR3 coding DNA: TGTGCCAGCACGGAGACAGGGGAGAATACCCAAGAGACCCAGTACTTC. This sequence encodes CASTETGENTQETQYF.

CDR3 region: CASSFSSYGGYTF. The CDR3 DNA sequence: TGTGCCAGCAGTTTTAGTTCTTACGGGGGCTACACCTTC. The chain links TRBV28 to TRBJ1-2; D is unresolved. V gave up 3 bases and J gave up 8 bases, with 13 bases separating them. This CDR3 has 13 residues. Germline-derived CDR1 and CDR2 are MDHEN and SYDVKM.

The V call is TRBV4-3, the J call TRBJ2-7, with D possibly being TRBD1 (5 bases). V was shortened by 0 bases and J by 1 base, with 10 bases between the two germline ends. Germline V lookup: CDR1 LGHNA, CDR2 YSLEER. CDR3 length equals 15 residues. The CDR3 is CASSQDSGPSYEQYF. CDR3 nucleotides: TGCGCCAGCAGCCAAGACTCAGGGCCGTCCTACGAGCAGTACTTC.